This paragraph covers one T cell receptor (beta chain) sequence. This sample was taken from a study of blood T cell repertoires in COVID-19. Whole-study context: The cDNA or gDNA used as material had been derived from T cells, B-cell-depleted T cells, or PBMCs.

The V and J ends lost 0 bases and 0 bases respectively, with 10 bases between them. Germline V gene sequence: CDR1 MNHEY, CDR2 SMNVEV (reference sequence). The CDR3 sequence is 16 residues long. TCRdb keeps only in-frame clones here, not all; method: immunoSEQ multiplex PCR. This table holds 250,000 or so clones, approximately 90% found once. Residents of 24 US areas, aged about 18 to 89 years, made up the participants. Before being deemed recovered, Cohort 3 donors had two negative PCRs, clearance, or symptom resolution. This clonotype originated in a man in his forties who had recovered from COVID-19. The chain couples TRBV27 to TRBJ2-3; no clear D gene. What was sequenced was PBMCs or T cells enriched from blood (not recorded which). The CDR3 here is CASSLSPGSSTDTQYF. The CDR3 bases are TGTGCCAGCAGTTTATCTCCCGGTTCTAGCACAGATACGCAGTATTTT.